This T cell receptor beta chain was found in a study of T cell responses to AZD1222 COVID-19 vaccine. This CDR3 comprises 14 residues. The germline gives CDR1 SGHTA, CDR2 FQGNSA. Trimming removed 6 bases from V and 6 bases from J, with 15 bases in between. TCRdb's copy holds only in-frame clones and misses some; the assay was immunoSEQ multiplex PCR. The data hold 75,000 to 100,000 clones, with roughly 89% observed a single time. The source of this sequence is an adult in good health. The sequences come from peripheral blood, collected on day 0 of AZD1222 vaccination. The chain joins TRBV7-2 to TRBJ1-3; no clear D. Here the CDR3 reads CASSQVHGQNTIYF. DNA of the CDR3: TGTGCCAGCAGTCAGGTTCATGGGCAAAACACCATATATTTT.